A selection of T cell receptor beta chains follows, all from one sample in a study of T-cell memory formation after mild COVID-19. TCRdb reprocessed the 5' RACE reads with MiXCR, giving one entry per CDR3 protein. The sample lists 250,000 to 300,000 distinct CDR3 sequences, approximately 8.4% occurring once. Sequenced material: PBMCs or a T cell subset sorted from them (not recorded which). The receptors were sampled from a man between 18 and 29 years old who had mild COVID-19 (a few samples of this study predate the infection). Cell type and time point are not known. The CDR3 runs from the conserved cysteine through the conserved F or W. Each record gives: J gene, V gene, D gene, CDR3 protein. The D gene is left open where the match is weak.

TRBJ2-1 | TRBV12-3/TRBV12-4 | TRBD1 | CASSWDSHNEQFF
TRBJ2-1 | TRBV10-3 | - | CAISATLYNEQFF
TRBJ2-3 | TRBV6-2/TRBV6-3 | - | CASNIGDTQYF
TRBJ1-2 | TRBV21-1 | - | CASSSGAPGPYGYTF
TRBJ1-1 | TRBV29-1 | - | CSPTVAGAGEAFF
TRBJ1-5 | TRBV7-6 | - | CASSLRSGQPQHF
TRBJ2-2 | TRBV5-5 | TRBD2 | CASSDLGRGDTGELFF
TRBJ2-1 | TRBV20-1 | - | CSARVGKSSYNEQFF
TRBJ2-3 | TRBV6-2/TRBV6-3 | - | CASSPRRVYTDTQYF
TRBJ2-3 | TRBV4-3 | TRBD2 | CASSRSATSGGAADTQYF
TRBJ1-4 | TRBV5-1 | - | CASSLVEGGGEKLFF
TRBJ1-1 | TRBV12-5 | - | CASGWNVVGQANTEAFF
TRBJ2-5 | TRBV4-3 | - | CASSQDRVRVGGETQYF
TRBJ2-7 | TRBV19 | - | CASSIEGTYEQYF
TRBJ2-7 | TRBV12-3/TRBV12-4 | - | CASSLASPYEQYF
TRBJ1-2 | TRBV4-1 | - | CASSQDSGASQIYGYTF
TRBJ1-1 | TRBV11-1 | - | CASRALNTEAFF
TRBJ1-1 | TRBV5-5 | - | CASSLISSGNTEAFF
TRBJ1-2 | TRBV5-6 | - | CASSSGLVAYGYTF
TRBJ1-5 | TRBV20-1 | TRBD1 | CSARSGTGPQPQHF
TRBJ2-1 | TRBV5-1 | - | CASSFQGDEQFF
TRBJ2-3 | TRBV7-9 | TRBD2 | CASSLGEAGADTQYF
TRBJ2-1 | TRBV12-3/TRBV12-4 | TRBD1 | CASRRTGFEQFF
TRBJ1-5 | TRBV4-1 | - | CASSQGAGRGYQPQHF
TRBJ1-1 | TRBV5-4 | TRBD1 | CASRETGGAGTEAFF
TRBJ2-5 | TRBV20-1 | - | CSAPLAALGETQYF
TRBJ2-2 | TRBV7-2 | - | CASSRGGGQNTGELFF
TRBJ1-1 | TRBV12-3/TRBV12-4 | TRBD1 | CASSPGQGRNTEAFF
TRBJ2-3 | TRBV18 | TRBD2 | CASSPLAGATSTDTQYF
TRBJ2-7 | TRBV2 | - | CASSEGFPGPYEQYF
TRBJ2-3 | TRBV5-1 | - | CASSLAEGRGHPLDTQYF
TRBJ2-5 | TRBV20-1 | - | CSAPLPTVAEETQYF
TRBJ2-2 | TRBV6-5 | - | CASSLYPVVAGTGELFF
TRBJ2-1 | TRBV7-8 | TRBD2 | CASAATAGRNEQFF
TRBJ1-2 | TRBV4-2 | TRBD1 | CASSQEVAQGATGGYGYTF
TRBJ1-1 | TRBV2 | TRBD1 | CASTRQGMNTEAFF
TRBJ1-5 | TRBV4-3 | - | CASSQNAGQPQHF
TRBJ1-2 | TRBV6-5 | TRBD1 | CASNHRGATRYTF
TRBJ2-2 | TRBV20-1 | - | CSVSDSLSPGELFF
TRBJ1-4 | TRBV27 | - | CASSLLGQVNEKLFF
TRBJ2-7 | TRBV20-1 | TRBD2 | CSASRLAGGRSSYEQYF
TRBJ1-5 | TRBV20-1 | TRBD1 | CSARAWDRGIQPQHF
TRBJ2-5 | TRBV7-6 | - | CASSLETGGHQETQYF
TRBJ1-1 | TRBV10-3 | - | CAIIKERGATEAFF
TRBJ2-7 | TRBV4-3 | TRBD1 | CASSHKQGTGNYEQYF
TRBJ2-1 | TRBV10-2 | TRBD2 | CASSDSLADRNEQFF
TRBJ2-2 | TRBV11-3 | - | CASSPRGSGAATGELFF
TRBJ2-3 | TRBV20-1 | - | CSARELAGSSDTQYF
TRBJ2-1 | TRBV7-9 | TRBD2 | CASSSGLAGGYEQFF